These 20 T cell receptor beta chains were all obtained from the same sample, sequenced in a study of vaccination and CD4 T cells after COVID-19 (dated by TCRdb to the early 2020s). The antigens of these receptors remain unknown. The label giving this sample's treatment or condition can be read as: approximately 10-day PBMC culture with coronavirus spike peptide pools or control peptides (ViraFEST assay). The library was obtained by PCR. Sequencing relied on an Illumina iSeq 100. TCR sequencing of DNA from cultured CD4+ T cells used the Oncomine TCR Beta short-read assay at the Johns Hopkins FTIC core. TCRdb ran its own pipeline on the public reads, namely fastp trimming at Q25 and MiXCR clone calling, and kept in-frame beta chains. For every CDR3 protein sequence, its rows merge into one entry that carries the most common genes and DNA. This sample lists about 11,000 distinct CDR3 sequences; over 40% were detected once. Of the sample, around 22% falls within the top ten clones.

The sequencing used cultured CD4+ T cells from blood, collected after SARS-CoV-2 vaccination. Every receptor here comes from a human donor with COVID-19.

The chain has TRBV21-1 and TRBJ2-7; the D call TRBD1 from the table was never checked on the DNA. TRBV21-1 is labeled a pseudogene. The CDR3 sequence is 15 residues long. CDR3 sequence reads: CASSQIETGSYEQYF. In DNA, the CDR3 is TGTGCCAGCAGCCAGATAGAGACAGGGAGCTACGAGCAGTACTTC.

Written as DNA, the CDR3 is TGCGCCAGCAGCGCTATCGGCAGGGGGACTGAAGCTTTCTTT. Amino acids: CASSAIGRGTEAFF. The V gene is TRBV10-1, the J gene TRBJ1-1; TRBD1 aligns across 7 bases. The germline CDR1 and CDR2 sequences are WNHNN and SYGVQD (reference sequence). The CDR3 runs 14 residues. The V segment lost 6 bases and the J segment 5 bases; nucleotides outside the gene matches: 9.

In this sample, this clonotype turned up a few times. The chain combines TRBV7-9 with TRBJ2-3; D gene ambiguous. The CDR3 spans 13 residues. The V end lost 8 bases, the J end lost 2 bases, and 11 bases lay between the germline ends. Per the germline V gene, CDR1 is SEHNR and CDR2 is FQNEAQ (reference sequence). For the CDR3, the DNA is TGTGCCAGCTACCCGTTAGACACAGATACGCAGTATTTT. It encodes CASYPLDTDTQYF.

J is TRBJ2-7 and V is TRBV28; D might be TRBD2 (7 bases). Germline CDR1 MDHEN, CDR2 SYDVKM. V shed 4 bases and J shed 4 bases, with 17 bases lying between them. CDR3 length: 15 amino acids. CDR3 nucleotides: TGTGCCAGCAGTTCCGGTGGCGGGGGCGATTACGAGCAGTACTTC. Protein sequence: CASSSGGGGDYEQYF. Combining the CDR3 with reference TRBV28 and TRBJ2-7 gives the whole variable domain DVKVTQSSRYLVKRTGEKVFLECVQDMDHENMFWYRQDPGLGLRLIYFSYDVKMKEKGDIPEGYSVSREKKERFSLILESASTNQTSMYLCASSSGGGGDYEQYFGPGTRLTVT.

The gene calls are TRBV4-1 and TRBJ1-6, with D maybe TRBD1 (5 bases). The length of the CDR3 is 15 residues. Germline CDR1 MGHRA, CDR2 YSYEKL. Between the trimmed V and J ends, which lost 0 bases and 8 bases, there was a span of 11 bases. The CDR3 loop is CASSQDQGRDSPLHF. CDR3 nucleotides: TGCGCCAGCAGCCAAGATCAGGGAAGGGATTCACCCCTCCACTTT.

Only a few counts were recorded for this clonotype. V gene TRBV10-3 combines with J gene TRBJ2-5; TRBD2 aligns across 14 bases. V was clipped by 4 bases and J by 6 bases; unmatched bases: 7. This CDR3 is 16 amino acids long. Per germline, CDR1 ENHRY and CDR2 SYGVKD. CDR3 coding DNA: TGTGCCATCAGTGGGGGTGGGACTAGCGGGGGAAAGACCCAGTACTTC. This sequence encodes CAISGGGTSGGKTQYF.

The CDR3 DNA is TGTGCAACAAGGGACAGATTACCAGATACGCAGTATTTT. This sequence encodes CATRDRLPDTQYF. This sequence joins TRBV10-3 and TRBJ2-3; 7 bases line up with TRBD1. The CDR3 length is 13 residues. Looked up from germline, CDR1 is ENHRY and CDR2 is SYGVKD.

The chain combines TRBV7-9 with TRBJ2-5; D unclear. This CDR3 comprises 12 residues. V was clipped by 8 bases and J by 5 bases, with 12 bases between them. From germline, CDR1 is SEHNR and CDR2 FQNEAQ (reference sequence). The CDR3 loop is CASGGVDETQYF. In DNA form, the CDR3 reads TGTGCCAGCGGTGGTGTCGATGAGACCCAGTACTTC.

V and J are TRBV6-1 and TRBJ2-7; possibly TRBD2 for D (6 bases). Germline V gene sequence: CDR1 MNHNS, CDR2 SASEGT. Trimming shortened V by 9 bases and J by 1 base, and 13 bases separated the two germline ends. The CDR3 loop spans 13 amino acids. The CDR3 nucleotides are TGTGCCAGTGTCCGGGACTCTTCCTACGAGCAGTACTTC. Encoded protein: CASVRDSSYEQYF.

In DNA form, the CDR3 reads TGTGCCAGCAGCGCAAGCAACCCGTCATACAATGAGCAGTTCTTC. Its protein product is CASSASNPSYNEQFF. J is TRBJ2-1 and V is TRBV7-3; no firm D call. Germline loops: CDR1 SGHTA, CDR2 FQGTGA. V gave up 5 bases and J gave up 4 bases, with 15 bases separating them. The CDR3 covers 15 residues.

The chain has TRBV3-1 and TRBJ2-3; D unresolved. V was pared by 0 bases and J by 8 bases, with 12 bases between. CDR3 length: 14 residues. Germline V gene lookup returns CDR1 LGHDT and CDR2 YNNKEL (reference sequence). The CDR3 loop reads CASSQDLKAGTQYF. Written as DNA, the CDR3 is TGTGCCAGCAGCCAAGATCTAAAGGCTGGTACGCAGTATTTT.

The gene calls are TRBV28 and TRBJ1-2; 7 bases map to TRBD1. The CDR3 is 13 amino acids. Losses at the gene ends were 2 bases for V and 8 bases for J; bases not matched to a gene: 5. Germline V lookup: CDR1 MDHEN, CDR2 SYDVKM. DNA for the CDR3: TGTGCCAGCAGTTTACGACAGGGTCGGGGCTACACCTTC. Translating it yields CASSLRQGRGYTF.

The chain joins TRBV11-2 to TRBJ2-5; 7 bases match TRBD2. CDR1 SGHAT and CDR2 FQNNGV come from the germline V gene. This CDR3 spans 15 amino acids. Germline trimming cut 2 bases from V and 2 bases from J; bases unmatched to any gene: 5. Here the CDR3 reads CASSLSAGRQETQYF. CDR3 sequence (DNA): TGTGCCAGCAGCTTATCAGCGGGGAGACAAGAGACCCAGTACTTC.

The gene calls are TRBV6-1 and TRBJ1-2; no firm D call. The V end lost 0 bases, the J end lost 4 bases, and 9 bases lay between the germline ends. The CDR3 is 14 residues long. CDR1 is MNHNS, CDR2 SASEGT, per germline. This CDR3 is CASSEAGEGYGYTF. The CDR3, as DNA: TGTGCCAGCAGTGAAGCCGGAGAAGGCTATGGCTACACCTTC.

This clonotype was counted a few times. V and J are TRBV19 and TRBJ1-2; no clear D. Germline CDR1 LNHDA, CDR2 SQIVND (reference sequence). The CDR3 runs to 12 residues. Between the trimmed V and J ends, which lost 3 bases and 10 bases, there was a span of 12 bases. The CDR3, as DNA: TGTGCCAGTAGTATGTTAGCCCGGGACTACACCTTC. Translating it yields CASSMLARDYTF.

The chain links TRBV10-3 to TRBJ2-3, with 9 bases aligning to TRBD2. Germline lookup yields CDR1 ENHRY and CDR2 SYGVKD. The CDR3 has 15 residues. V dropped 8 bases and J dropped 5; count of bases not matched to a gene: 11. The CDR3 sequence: CAIGARGGREDTQYF. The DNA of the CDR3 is TGTGCCATCGGCGCGCGGGGGGGACGCGAAGATACGCAGTATTTT.

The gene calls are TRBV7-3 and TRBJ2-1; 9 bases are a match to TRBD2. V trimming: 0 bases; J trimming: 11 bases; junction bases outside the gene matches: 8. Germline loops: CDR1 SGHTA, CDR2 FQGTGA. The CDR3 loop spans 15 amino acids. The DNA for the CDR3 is TGTGCCAGCAGCTTAACGGTGCGGGGGGGTACTAAGCAGTTCTTC. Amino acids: CASSLTVRGGTKQFF.

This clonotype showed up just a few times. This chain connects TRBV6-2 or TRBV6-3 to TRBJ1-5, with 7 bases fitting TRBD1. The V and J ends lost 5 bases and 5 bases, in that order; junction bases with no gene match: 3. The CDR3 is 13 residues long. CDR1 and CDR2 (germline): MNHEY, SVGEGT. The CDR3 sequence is CASSRDSYQPQHF. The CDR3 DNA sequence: TGTGCCAGCAGTCGGGACAGCTATCAGCCCCAGCATTTT.

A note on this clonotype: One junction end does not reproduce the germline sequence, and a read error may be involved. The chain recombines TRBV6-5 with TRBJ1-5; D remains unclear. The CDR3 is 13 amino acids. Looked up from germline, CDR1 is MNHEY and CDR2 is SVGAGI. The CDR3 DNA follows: TGTGTCAGCGGAGACTCGAGCAATCAGCCCCAGCATTTT. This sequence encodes CVSGDSSNQPQHF.

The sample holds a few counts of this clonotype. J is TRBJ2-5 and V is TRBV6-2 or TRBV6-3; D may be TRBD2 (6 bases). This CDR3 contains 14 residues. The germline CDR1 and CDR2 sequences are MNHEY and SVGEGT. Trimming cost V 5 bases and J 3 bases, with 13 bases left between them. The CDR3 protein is CASSRGGGKETQYF. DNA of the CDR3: TGTGCCAGCAGTAGAGGTGGGGGGAAAGAGACCCAGTACTTC.